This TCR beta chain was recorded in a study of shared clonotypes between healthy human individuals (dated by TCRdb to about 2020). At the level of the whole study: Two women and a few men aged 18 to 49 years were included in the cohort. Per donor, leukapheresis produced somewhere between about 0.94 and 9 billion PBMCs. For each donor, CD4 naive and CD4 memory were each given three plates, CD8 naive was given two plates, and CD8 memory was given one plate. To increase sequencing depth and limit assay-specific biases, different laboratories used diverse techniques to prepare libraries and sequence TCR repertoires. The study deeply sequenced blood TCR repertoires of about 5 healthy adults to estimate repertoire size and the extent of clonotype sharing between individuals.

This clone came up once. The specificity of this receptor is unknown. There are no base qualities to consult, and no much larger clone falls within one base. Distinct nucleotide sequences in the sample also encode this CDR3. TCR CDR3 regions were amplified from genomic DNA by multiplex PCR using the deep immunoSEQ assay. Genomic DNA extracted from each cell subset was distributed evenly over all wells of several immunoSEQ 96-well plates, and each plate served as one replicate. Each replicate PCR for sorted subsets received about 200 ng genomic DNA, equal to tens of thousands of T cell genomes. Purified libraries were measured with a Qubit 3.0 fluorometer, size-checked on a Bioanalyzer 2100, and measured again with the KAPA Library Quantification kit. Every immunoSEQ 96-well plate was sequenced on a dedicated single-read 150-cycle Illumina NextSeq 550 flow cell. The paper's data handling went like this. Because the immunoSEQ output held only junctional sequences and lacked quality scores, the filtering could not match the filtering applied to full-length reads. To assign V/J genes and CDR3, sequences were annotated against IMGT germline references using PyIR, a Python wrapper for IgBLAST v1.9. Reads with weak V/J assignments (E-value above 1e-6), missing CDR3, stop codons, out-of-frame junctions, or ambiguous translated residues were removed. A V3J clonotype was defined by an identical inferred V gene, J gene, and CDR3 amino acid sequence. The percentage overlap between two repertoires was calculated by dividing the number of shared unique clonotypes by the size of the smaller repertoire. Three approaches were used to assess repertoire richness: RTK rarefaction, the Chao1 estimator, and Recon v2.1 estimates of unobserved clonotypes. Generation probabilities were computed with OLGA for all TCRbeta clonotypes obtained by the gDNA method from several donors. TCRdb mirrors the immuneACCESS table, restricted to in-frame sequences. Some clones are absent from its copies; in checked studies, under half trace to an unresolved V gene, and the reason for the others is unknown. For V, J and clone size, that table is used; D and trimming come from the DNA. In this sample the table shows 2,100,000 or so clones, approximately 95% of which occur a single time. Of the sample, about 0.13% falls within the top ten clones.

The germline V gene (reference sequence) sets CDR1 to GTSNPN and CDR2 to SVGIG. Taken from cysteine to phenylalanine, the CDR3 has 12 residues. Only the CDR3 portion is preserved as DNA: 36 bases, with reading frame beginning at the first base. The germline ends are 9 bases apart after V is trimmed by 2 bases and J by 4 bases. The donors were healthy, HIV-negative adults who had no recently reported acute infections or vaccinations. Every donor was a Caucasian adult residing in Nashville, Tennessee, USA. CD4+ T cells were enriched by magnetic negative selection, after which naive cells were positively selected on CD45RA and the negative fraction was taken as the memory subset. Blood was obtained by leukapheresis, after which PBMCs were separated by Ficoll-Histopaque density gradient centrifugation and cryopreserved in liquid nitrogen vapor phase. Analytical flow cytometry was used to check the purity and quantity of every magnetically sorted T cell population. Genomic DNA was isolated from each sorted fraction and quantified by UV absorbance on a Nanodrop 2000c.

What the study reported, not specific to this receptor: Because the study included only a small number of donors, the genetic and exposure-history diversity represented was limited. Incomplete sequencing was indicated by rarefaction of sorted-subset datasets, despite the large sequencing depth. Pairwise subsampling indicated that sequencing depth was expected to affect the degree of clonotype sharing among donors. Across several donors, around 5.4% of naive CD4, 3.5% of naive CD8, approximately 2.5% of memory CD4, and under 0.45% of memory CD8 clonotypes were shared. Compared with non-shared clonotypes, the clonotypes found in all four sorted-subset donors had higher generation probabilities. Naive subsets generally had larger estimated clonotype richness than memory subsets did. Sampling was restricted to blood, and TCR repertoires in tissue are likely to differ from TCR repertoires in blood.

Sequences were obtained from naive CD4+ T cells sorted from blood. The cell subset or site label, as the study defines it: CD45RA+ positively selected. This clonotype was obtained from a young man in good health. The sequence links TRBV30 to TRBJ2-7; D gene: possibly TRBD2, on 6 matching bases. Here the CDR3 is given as CAWSSGLYEQYF. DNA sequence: TGTGCCTGGAGTAGCGGGTTATACGAGCAGTACTTC. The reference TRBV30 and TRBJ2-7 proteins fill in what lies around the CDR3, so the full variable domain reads SQTIHQWPATLVQPVGSPLSLECTVEGTSNPNLYWYRQAAGRGLQLLFYSVGIGQISSEVPQNLSASRPQDRQFILSSKKLLLSDSGFYLCAWSSGLYEQYFGPGTRLTVT.